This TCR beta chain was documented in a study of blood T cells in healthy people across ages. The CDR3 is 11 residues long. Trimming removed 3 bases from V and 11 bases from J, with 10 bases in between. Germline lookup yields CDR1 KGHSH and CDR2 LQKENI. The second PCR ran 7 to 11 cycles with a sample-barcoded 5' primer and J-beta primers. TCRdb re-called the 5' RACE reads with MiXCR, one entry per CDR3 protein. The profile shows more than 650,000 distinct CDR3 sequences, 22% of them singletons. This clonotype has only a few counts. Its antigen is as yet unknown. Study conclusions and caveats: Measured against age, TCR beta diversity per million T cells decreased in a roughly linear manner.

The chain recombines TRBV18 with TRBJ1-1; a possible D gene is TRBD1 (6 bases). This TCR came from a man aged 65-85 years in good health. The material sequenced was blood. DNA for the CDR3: TGTGCCAGCTCACCGGGGGGGCCCGCTTTCTTT. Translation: CASSPGGPAFF.